One T cell receptor beta chain is described in this entry. The CDR3 is made up of 17 amino acids. V dropped 7 bases and J dropped 0 bases, with 19 bases sitting between them. Germline V gene data show CDR1 as MDHEN and CDR2 as SYDVKM. This sample stems from a study of metastatic and nonmetastatic thyroid tumors. No treatment had been given to any patient before thyroid surgery. MiXCR reprocessed the PCR reads for TCRdb. The sample shows 20,000 to 30,000 clones, about 16% of them seen only once. This clonotype was sampled from a female donor with papillary thyroid cancer or a benign thyroid nodule (not recorded which). Some clones in this sample may be carry-over from other donors' samples. The rearrangement joins TRBV28 to TRBJ2-1, with unresolved D. Sequenced material: blood. The CDR3 nucleotides read TGTGCCAGCATCTCGATTTTGATGGCAAGCTCCTACAATGAGCAGTTCTTC. Translated: CASISILMASSYNEQFF.